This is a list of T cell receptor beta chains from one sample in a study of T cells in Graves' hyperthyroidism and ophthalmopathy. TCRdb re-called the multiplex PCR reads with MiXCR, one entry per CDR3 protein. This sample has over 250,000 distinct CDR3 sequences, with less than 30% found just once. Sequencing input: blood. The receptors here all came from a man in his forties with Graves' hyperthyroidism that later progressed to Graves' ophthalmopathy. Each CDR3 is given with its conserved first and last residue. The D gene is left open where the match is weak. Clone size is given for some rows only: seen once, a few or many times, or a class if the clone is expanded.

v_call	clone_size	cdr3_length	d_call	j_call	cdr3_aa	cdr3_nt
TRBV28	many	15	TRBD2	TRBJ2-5	CASRLAGPNQETQYF	TGTGCCAGTCGTTTAGCGGGGCCCAACCAAGAGACCCAGTACTTC
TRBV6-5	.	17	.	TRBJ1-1	CASSYSWQSMRYTEAFF	TGTGCCAGCAGTTACTCGTGGCAATCCATGAGATACACTGAAGCTTTCTTT
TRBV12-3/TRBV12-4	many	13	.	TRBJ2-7	CASSLQGPNEQYF	TGTGCCAGCAGTTTACAGGGTCCAAACGAGCAGTACTTC
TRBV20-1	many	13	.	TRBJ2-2	CSAPGTSTGELFF	TGCAGTGCTCCCGGGACCAGCACCGGGGAGCTGTTTTTT
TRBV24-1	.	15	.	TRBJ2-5	CATSDLASGQETQYF	TGTGCCACCAGTGATTTAGCCAGCGGGCAAGAGACCCAGTACTTC
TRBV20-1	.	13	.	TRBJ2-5	CSVRIRNQETQYF	TGCAGTGTCAGAATCAGGAACCAAGAGACCCAGTACTTC
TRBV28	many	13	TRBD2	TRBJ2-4	CASSWEGMDIQYF	TGTGCCAGCAGTTGGGAGGGGATGGACATTCAGTACTTC
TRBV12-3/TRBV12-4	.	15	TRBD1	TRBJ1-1	CASSFWGQGRPEAFF	TGTGCCAGCAGTTTTTGGGGACAGGGTAGACCTGAAGCTTTCTTT
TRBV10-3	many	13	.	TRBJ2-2	CAIILGSTGELFF	TGTGCCATCATTCTTGGGAGCACCGGGGAGCTGTTTTTT
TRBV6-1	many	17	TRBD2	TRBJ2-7	CASSEEREGLLSCEQYF	TGTGCCAGCAGTGAAGAACGGGAGGGCCTATTGAGTTGCGAGCAGTACTTC